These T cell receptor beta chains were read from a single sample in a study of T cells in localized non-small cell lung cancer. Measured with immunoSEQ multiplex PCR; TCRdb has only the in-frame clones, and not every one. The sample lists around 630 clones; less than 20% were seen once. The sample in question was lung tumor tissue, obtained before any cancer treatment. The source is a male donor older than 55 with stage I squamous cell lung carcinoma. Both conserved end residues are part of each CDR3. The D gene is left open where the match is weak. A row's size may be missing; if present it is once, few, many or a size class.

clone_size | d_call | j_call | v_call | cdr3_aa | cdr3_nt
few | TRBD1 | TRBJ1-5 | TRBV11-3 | CASSLTGGPNQPQHF | TGTGCCAGCAGCTTAACAGGGGGCCCCAATCAGCCCCAGCATTTT
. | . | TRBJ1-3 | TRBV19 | CASKKTGPLSGNTIYF | TGTGCCAGTAAGAAGACAGGACCCCTCTCTGGAAACACCATATATTTT
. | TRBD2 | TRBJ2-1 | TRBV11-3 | CASSLMGLAGGSYNEQFF | TGTGCCAGCAGCTTAATGGGACTAGCGGGAGGGAGTTACAATGAGCAGTTCTTC
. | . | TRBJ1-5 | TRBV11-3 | CASSFGDRDQPQHF | TGTGCCAGCAGCTTCGGTGACAGAGATCAGCCCCAGCATTTT
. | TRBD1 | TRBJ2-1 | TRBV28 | CASSLSPDGWTGVYNEQFF | TGTGCCAGCAGTTTATCGCCGGATGGGTGGACAGGGGTTTACAATGAGCAGTTCTTC
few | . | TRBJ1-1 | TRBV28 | CASSFTLGTEAFF | TGTGCCAGCAGCTTTACACTGGGCACTGAAGCTTTCTTT
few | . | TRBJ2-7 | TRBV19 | CASSNSRGGEQYF | TGTGCCAGTAGTAACTCCAGGGGCGGCGAGCAGTACTTC
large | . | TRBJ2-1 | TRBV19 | CASTAQGGGEQFF | TGTGCCAGTACCGCCCAAGGGGGGGGAGAGCAGTTCTTC
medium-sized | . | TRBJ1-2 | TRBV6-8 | CASSQNPFGVNYGYTF | TGTGCCAGCAGTCAAAACCCCTTTGGGGTAAACTATGGCTACACCTTC
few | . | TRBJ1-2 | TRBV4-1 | CASSRPGRRHYGYTF | TGCGCCAGCAGCCGTCCGGGCCGGCGACACTATGGCTACACCTTC
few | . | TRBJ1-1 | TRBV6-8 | CASSSAPGNTEAFF | TGTGCCAGCAGTTCGGCCCCCGGTAACACTGAAGCTTTCTTT
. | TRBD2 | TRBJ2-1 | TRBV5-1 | CASSDGLAGADEQFF | TGCGCCAGCAGCGACGGACTAGCGGGAGCCGATGAGCAGTTCTTC
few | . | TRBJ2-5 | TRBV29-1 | CSVGQLQETQYF | TGCAGCGTTGGACAGCTCCAAGAGACCCAGTACTTC
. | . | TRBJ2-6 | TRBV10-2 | CASRHRSSGANVLTF | TGCGCCAGCAGACACAGGAGCTCTGGGGCCAACGTCCTGACTTTC
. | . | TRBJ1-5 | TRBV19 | CASSIRHMGTGSNQPQHF | TGTGCCAGTAGTATACGGCATATGGGCACAGGGAGCAATCAGCCCCAGCATTTT
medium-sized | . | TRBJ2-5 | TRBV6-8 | CASSFGGLQETQYF | TGTGCCAGCAGTTTTGGGGGTCTCCAAGAGACCCAGTACTTC
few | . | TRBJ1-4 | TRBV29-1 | CSVGSHGTNEKLFF | TGCAGCGTTGGGTCCCACGGAACTAATGAAAAACTGTTTTTT